The clone carrying this T cell receptor (beta chain) was seen only a few times. The antigen is unknown. The source of the sample is a study of blood T cells in healthy people across ages. The study, taken as a whole, reports: Per million T cells, TCR beta diversity dropped about linearly as age rose.

The CDR3 covers 16 residues. V shed 3 bases, J shed 3 bases, and the junction held 5 bases outside the gene matches. Germline values: CDR1 DFQATT, CDR2 SNEGSKA (reference sequence). Together with a sample-barcoded 5' primer, a J-beta primer mix was included in a second PCR lasting about 7 to 11 cycles. The yield of each sample was at least 2.5 million CDR3-containing paired-end reads. TCRdb reprocessed the 5' RACE reads via MiXCR and lists one record per CDR3 protein. The data contain 650,000 or so distinct CDR3 sequences, over 40% of them singletons. There were at least 5 micrograms of total RNA extracted from every sample.

Sequenced: blood. This clonotype was obtained from a woman older than 75 in good health. The chain links TRBV20-1 to TRBJ2-3, with TRBD2 matching over 14 bases. Written as DNA, the CDR3 is TGCAGTGCTAGGGGCCGGACTAGCGGGAGGACAGATACGCAGTATTTT. Protein product: CSARGRTSGRTDTQYF.